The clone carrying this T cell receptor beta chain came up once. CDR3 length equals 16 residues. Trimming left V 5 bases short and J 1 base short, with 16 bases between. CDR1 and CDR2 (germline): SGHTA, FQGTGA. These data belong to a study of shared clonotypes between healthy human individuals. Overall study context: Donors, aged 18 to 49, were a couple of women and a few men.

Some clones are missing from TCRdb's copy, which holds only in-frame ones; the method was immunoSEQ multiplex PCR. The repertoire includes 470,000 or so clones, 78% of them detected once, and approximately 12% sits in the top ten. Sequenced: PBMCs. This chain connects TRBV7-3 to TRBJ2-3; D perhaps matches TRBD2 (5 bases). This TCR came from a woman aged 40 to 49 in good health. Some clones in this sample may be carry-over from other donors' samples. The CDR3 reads CASSPSGPGGTDTQYF. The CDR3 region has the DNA TGTGCCAGCAGCCCATCCGGACCCGGGGGCACAGATACGCAGTATTTT.